Listed here are 2 T cell receptor beta chains from one sample, sequenced in a study of blood T cell repertoires in COVID-19. Some clones are missing from TCRdb's copy, which holds only in-frame ones; the method was immunoSEQ multiplex PCR. The sample records 250,000 to 300,000 clones, roughly nine tenths being singletons. The sequencing sample was made of peripheral blood. These TCRs come from a young man with active or convalescent COVID-19.

The chain links TRBV14 to TRBJ2-5; 7 bases align to TRBD1. Germline loops: CDR1 SGHDN, CDR2 FVKESK. Trimming cost V 6 bases and J 5 bases; bases outside gene matches: 6. CDR3 length: 13 amino acids. CDR3 DNA sequence: TGTGCCAGCAGATACACAGGGGTCGAGACCCAGTACTTC. As protein: CASRYTGVETQYF.

This chain's CDR3 is CATGGLTYNEQFF. The CDR3 nucleotides are TGTGCGACGGGAGGGTTAACCTACAATGAGCAGTTCTTC. The rearrangement links TRBV11-3 to TRBJ2-1; 8 positions match TRBD2. The CDR3 runs to 13 residues. Germline loops: CDR1 SGHNT, CDR2 YENEEA. Complete variable domain (other parts from reference TRBV11-3 and TRBJ2-1): EAGVVQSPRYKIIEKKQPVAFWCNPISGHNTLYWYLQNLGQGPELLIRYENEEAVDDSQLPKDRFSAERLKGVDSTLKIQPAELGDSAVYLCATGGLTYNEQFFGPGTRLTVL.